This TCR beta chain was sequenced for a study of shared clonotypes between healthy human individuals (TCRdb year 2020). For the study in its entirety: A couple of women and a few men aged 18 to 49 years were included in the cohort. For each donor, CD4 naive and CD4 memory were each run on three plates, CD8 naive on two plates, and CD8 memory on one plate. To estimate repertoire size and how much clonotype sharing occurs between individuals, the study deeply sequenced the blood TCR repertoires of several healthy adults. Libraries were prepared and TCR repertoires were sequenced by different laboratories using diverse techniques, in order to increase sequencing depth and limit assay-specific biases. Each donor's leukapheresis produced roughly between roughly 0.85 and 10 billion PBMCs.

Using the deep immunoSEQ assay, multiplex PCR amplified TCR CDR3 regions from genomic DNA. Extracted genomic DNA from each cell subset was distributed evenly across all wells of several immunoSEQ 96-well plates, and each plate was treated as a replicate. For sorted subsets, 200 ng of genomic DNA, equivalent to some 33,000 T cell genomes, went into each replicate PCR. Purified libraries were quantified with a Qubit 3.0 fluorometer, sized on a Bioanalyzer 2100, and re-quantified with the KAPA Library Quantification kit. Every immunoSEQ 96-well plate was sequenced on a dedicated single-read 150-cycle Illumina NextSeq 550 flow cell. The original methods were these. Because the immunoSEQ output included only junctional sequences and no quality scores, the filtering could not be the same as the filtering used for full-length reads. To assign V/J genes and CDR3, sequences were annotated against IMGT germline references using PyIR, a Python wrapper for IgBLAST v1.9. Reads were removed for weak V/J assignments (E-value above 1e-6), missing CDR3, stop codons, out-of-frame junctions, or ambiguous translated residues. V3J clonotypes were defined as sequences sharing an identical inferred V gene, J gene, and CDR3 amino acid sequence. Percentage overlap between repertoires was calculated by dividing the number of shared unique clonotypes by the size of the smaller repertoire. Repertoire richness was assessed with RTK rarefaction, the Chao1 estimator, and Recon v2.1 estimates of unobserved clonotypes. Generation probabilities were computed with OLGA for all TCRbeta clonotypes obtained by the gDNA method from four donors. TCRdb carries this immuneACCESS record with in-frame sequences only. Its versions omit some clonotypes, under half of them owing to an unresolved V gene in the studies checked, with the rest unexplained. V, J and clone size are taken as reported in that table, and D and trimming were inferred from the DNA itself. The sample table lists 2 million to 2.5 million clones, around 93% of them with a count of one. Approximately 0.39% of the sample lies in the top ten.

Its CDR3 holds 14 amino acids, cysteine through phenylalanine. Only the CDR3 region is kept as DNA, spanning 42 bases read in frame from base 1. CDR1 and CDR2 (LNHDA, SQIVND) derive from the germline V gene (reference sequence). Deletion took 4 bases off V and 10 bases off J, with a span of 17 bases between the germline ends. Here is what the overall study found, with its caveats: Incomplete sequencing was indicated by rarefaction of sorted-subset datasets, despite the large sequencing depth. Compared with non-shared clonotypes, clonotypes shared by all four sorted-subset donors had higher generation probabilities. Because the study included a small number of donors, the genetic and exposure-history diversity represented was limited. Sampling was restricted to blood, and TCR repertoires in tissue are likely to differ from TCR repertoires in blood. Pairwise subsampling indicated that sequencing depth was expected to affect the degree of clonotype sharing among donors. Sharing across a few donors was observed for around 5% of naive CD4, under 4% of naive CD8, 2% to 2.5% of memory CD4, and about 0.4% of memory CD8 clonotypes. Larger estimated clonotype richness was generally found for naive subsets than for memory subsets.

Regarding this clone: Its antigen remains unidentified. No qualities accompany the bases; no much larger clone lies one base away.

Healthy HIV-negative adults with no recently reported acute infections or vaccinations were included as donors. Every donor was a Caucasian adult residing in Nashville, Tennessee, USA. CD4+ T cells were enriched through magnetic negative selection, after which naive cells were positively selected on CD45RA and the remaining negative fraction served as the memory subset. Blood was collected by leukapheresis, and PBMCs were isolated by Ficoll-Histopaque density gradient centrifugation and then cryopreserved in liquid nitrogen vapor phase. Purity and quantity of every magnetically sorted T cell population were checked by analytical flow cytometry. Genomic DNA was isolated from every sorted fraction and measured by UV absorbance on a Nanodrop 2000c.

Sequenced: naive CD4+ T cells from PBMCs. The cell subset or site label here, explained by the study, means: CD45RA+ positively selected. The V and J segments used are TRBV19 and TRBJ2-1; the D gene is perhaps TRBD2, from 5 matching bases. The sequence was collected from a man younger than 30 in good health. Some clones in this sample may be carry-over from other donors' samples. The DNA reads TGTGCCAGTAGTAGGGAGCCCGGATTGGTGGAGCAGTTCTTC. The encoded protein is CASSREPGLVEQFF.